This T cell receptor beta chain was obtained from a study of blood T cells in healthy people across ages. General study results and limits: The study could not conclusively compare naive and antigen-experienced cells, given its unsorted PBMCs.

Sample-barcoded 5' priming and a J-beta primer mix drove a second PCR of roughly 6 to 12 cycles. A 12-random-nucleotide template-switch adaptor tagged each cDNA molecule. MiXCR, applied by TCRdb to the 5' RACE reads, yields one record per CDR3 protein. The sample consists of approximately 790,000 distinct CDR3 sequences, about 59% of them appearing once. Regarding this clonotype: Its antigen is not known.

The sequence was obtained from a man between 25 and 39 years old in good health. Sequenced material: blood.

The CDR3 loop reads CASSHVRDSYEQYF. The CDR3 coding sequence is TGTGCCAGCAGCCATGTACGGGACTCCTACGAGCAGTACTTC. The V gene is TRBV4-2, the J gene TRBJ2-7; perhaps TRBD2 as D (5 bases). Trimming shortened V by 3 bases and J by 0 bases, and 9 bases separated the two germline ends. Germline V gives CDR1 LGHNA, CDR2 YNFKEQ. This CDR3 region has 14 residues.